This T cell receptor (beta chain) was found in a study of CD8+ T cells in alopecia areata. Turning to the study itself: Administration of oral tofacitinib to treated patients was at 5 to 10 mg twice daily.

This CDR3 contains 16 residues. Germline CDR1 and CDR2: SEHNR and FQNEAQ (reference sequence). The V gene end was trimmed by 6 bases and the J gene end by 2 bases; junction bases not matched to a gene: 9. The sequencing template was cDNA reverse transcribed from extracted RNA. Using immunoSEQ multiplex PCR, the repertoire was profiled, and TCRdb retains in-frame clones only, with some absent. The data contain 90,000 to 150,000 clones, around 53% of them singletons. The treatment denotes: oral pan-JAK inhibitor, 5-10 mg twice daily. The chain uses TRBV7-9 and TRBJ2-1; 8 nucleotides align to TRBD2. The sequence was obtained from a human donor with alopecia areata. Sequencing was performed on CD4+ T cells sorted from blood, taken at week 4, from a patient treated with tofacitinib. Here the CDR3 DNA reads TGTGCCAGCAGTCTTAGCGGGAAGGGGACCTACAATGAGCAGTTCTTC. This encodes CASSLSGKGTYNEQFF.